This T cell receptor beta chain is from a study of blood T cell repertoires in COVID-19. Study-level background: Donors in the United States, Italy and Spain gave samples during acute or convalescent COVID-19.

Generated by immunoSEQ multiplex PCR, the TCRdb table keeps only in-frame clones and is missing some. Here the sample spans fewer than 200,000 clones, roughly 84% being singletons. In terms of age and location, participants ranged from about 18 to 95 years and lived in approximately 24 US areas. Clinical history as reported by participants underpinned cohort assignment. Material: PBMCs or T cells enriched from blood (not recorded which). This receptor was obtained from a man in his sixties who had recovered from COVID-19.

In DNA form, the CDR3 reads TGTGCCAGCAGTGGTCCCGGTCCCGGGGGTAGCACAGATACGCAGTATTTT. This gives the protein CASSGPGPGGSTDTQYF. This chain uses TRBV6-1 with TRBJ2-3; a possible D gene is TRBD2 (6 bases). The CDR3 spans 17 residues. V lost 4 bases and J 0 bases, leaving 17 bases between the germline ends. CDR1 and CDR2 (germline): MNHNS, SASEGT.